This paragraph covers one TCR beta chain sequence. This record comes from a study of CD8 T cells in Susac syndrome. cDNA came from 0.5 to 1 ug RNA primed by random hexamers. Multiplex immunoSEQ PCR targeted 54 Vbeta and 13 Jbeta TCR beta segments. TCRdb ran MiXCR on the immunoSEQ multiplex PCR reads and lists one entry per CDR3 protein. The sample consists of about 200,000 distinct CDR3 sequences, around 93% of them appearing once. The study used treatment-naive patients who had stable or active relapsing-remitting disease as multiple sclerosis controls. FACS enriched CD8+ TEMRA cells, while bulk CD8+ and CD4+ were negatively isolated. V gave up 0 bases and J gave up 1 base; unmatched junction bases: 1. The germline gives CDR1 SGHRS, CDR2 YFSETQ. The CDR3 consists of 16 residues.

The chain combines TRBV5-1 with TRBJ2-3, with 11 bases lining up with TRBD2. The sequence came from a human donor with multiple sclerosis. Source material: CD4+ T cells from PBMCs. The CDR3 DNA reads TGCGCCAGCAGCTTGGAACTAGCGGGGGGCACAGATACGCAGTATTTT. Encoded protein: CASSLELAGGTDTQYF.